This TCR beta chain was observed in a study of cytomegalovirus exposure and HLA in healthy donors. As for the study in general: Early on, a data release was issued that held about 85 million unique TCRs from HLA-typed donors. General study points: Earlier analysis found most TCR beta V segments productive about 87% or about 30% of the time. Specific recognition of CMV antigens was confirmed in vitro for three chains (all CMV-associated). Cytomegalovirus association was listed for approximately 160 TCR beta chains.

The germline gives CDR1 MDHEN, CDR2 SYDVKM. The CDR3 runs 13 residues. The V and J ends lost 8 bases and 1 base respectively, with 12 bases between them. Primers: 60 Vbeta forward and 13 Jbeta reverse. TCRdb keeps only in-frame clones here, not all; method: immunoSEQ multiplex PCR. The sample consists of some 130,000 clones, roughly 82% of them appearing once. In the case of this clone: The target antigen is unknown.

This chain joins TRBV28 and TRBJ2-7; TRBD2 might be the D (6 bases). This receptor was obtained from a male donor in good health and CMV-seropositive. The sequencing input was PBMCs. The CDR3 protein is CASGDFLSYEQYF. As DNA, the CDR3 is TGTGCCAGCGGGGACTTTCTTTCCTACGAGCAGTACTTC.